One and the same sample provided the 3 T cell receptor beta chains below, sequenced in a study of radiotherapy plus CTLA-4 blockade in lung cancer. Profiling relied on immunoSEQ multiplex PCR, and the TCRdb table lists in-frame clones only, not all of them. The table records about 41,000 clones, roughly three quarters of them present only once. The sequences come from peripheral blood, collected from a patient treated with radiotherapy plus ipilimumab. These receptors all come from a human donor with non-small cell lung cancer who had stable disease on radiotherapy plus ipilimumab.

The V call is TRBV9, the J call TRBJ2-7, with D possibly matching TRBD2 (7 bases). CDR1 SGDLS and CDR2 YYNGEE come from the germline V gene. The CDR3 spans 15 residues. V gave up 0 bases and J gave up 1 base, with 11 bases separating them. CDR3 bases: TGTGCCAGCAGCGTAGAGGGGGGGCCATCCTACGAGCAGTACTTC. It encodes CASSVEGGPSYEQYF. The full variable domain, completed using reference TRBV9 and TRBJ2-7, is DSGVTQTPKHLITATGQRVTLRCSPRSGDLSVYWYQQSLDQGLQFLIQYYNGEERAKGNILERFSAQQFPDLHSELNLSSLELGDSALYFCASSVEGGPSYEQYFGPGTRLTVT.

The V and J genes are TRBV10-3 and TRBJ2-7, with D hard to call. V lost 4 bases and J 0 bases, leaving 7 bases between the germline ends. CDR1 is ENHRY, CDR2 SYGVKD, per germline. The CDR3 contains 13 residues. The CDR3 reads CAISGPSSYEQYF. CDR3 nucleotides: TGTGCCATCAGTGGGCCGAGCTCCTACGAGCAGTACTTC.

J is TRBJ2-3 and V is TRBV10-3; D tentatively reads TRBD1 or TRBD2 (5 bases each). CDR3 size: 12 residues. Germline-derived CDR1 and CDR2 are ENHRY and SYGVKD. V was clipped by 2 bases and J by 8 bases, with 8 bases between them. The CDR3 is CAISEKGSTQYF. Written as DNA, the CDR3 is TGTGCCATCAGTGAGAAGGGGAGTACGCAGTATTTT.